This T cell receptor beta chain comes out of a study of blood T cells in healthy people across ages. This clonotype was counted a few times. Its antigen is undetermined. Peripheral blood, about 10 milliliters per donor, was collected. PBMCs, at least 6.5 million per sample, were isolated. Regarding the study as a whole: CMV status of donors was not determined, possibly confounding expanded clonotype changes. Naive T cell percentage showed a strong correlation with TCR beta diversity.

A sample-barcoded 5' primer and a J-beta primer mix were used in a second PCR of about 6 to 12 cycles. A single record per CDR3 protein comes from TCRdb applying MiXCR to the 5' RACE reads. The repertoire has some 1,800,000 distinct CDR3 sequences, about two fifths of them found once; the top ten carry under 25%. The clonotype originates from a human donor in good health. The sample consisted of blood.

The CDR3 nucleotides read TGTGCCAGCAGCTTACAGAGCGGGGACCCACTCCCGGGCCATGAGCAGTTCTTC. Translation: CASSLQSGDPLPGHEQFF. V usage is TRBV11-1 and J usage is TRBJ2-1, with TRBD2 matching 7 bases. Trimming removed 2 bases from V and 8 bases from J; junction bases left unmatched: 18. The CDR3 is made up of 18 amino acids. CDR1 is SGHAT, CDR2 FQDESV, per germline (reference sequence). The entire variable domain, with the rest obtained from reference TRBV11-1 and TRBJ2-1, is as follows: EAEVAQSPRYKITEKSQAVAFWCDPISGHATLYWYRQILGQGPELLVQFQDESVVDDSQLPKDRFSAERLKGVDSTLKIQPAELGDSAMYLCASSLQSGDPLPGHEQFFGPGTRLTVL.